This T cell receptor (beta chain) was sequenced for a study of regulatory T cells in long-lasting Graves disease (dated by TCRdb to 2020 to 2022). The study in broad terms: Antithyroid drugs had been taken for less than 3 months by newly diagnosed Graves' disease patients. The study was registered as a clinical trial and conducted in China. A total of roughly 33 samples underwent TCR sequencing: some 13 from persistent and roughly 20 from newly diagnosed Graves' disease patients. This study used TCR sequencing and RNA sequencing of peripheral blood to compare persistent Graves' disease patients against newly diagnosed Graves' disease patients. The full study reports these points: The study examined only peripheral blood because the primary lesion, thyroid tissue, could not be accessed. As a limitation, the authors acknowledged that the small sample size may reduce accuracy. Persistent Graves' disease patients showed lower TCR Shannon entropy and fewer highly expanded clones than newly diagnosed patients, suggesting clonal expansion. Only the TCR beta chain was sequenced and analyzed. Preferential use of TRBV28, TRBJ1-2 and TRBJ2-5 was observed in persistent disease, whereas TRBV20-1 and TRBJ2-1 were favored in newly diagnosed disease. A larger number of public clonotypes was shared among persistent patients (approximately 3,000) than among newly diagnosed patients (approximately 1,000).

Library construction relied on multiplex PCR. Sequencing relied on an Illumina HiSeq 4000. iRepertoire HTBI primers and Arm-PCR amplification of CDR3 regions were used to construct TCR beta libraries. PCR products were gel purified before sequencing. The paper's processing steps were these. A total of 62 TRBV and 14 TRBJ segments were identified across samples and were used for gene usage analysis of CDR3 amino acid clonotypes. COPE and FqMerger were used to merge filtered high-quality paired reads into contigs. BLAST was used to align contigs to the IMGT TRBV, TRBD and TRBJ reference genes, and CDR3 was defined following IMGT. Highly expanded clones were defined as clonotypes with a frequency above 0.1%. Shannon entropy was used to measure repertoire diversity, and the Gini coefficient was used to measure V-J evenness. A clonotype was considered public if more than one individual shared it. The public reads were quality trimmed at Q25 with fastp and then assembled into clones with MiXCR by TCRdb, keeping productive beta chains. Under each unique CDR3 protein, matching rows form one entry showing the most common genes and DNA. TCRdb's processing, not the authors' own work, is the source of the V and J calls. The sample table lists fewer than 650,000 distinct CDR3 sequences, about 16% of them with a count of one. In total, the top ten clones hold around 13% of the sample.

In the paper's terms, the time point label means: newly diagnosed GD, antithyroid drugs for less than 3 months. For both TCR sequencing and RNA sequencing, RNA was extracted from PBMCs in TRIzol. The diagnosis of Graves' disease was made according to American Thyroid Association guidelines. Patients were recruited from an endocrinology department in Xi'an, China. From each patient, about 9 milliliters of peripheral blood was collected into an EDTA anticoagulant tube. Ficoll Paque Plus density gradient separation was used to isolate PBMCs, and no further T cell sorting was performed. An Agilent 2100 Bioanalyzer and agarose gel were used to check RNA quality, and a NanoDrop 2000 was used to measure RNA concentration. Ten or more counts support this clonotype. Its antigen is currently not known. The sample holds no much larger clone one base away, and base qualities are not on file. Based on the germline V gene (reference sequence), the CDR1 and CDR2 sequences are DFQATT and SNEGSKA. From cysteine to phenylalanine, the CDR3 is 12 amino acids long. Of all the DNA, just the CDR3 is kept, 36 bases in frame from base 1. The V end loses 3 bases and the J end loses 8 bases, and a stretch of 11 bases separates them.

These data also formed part of another study, on T cells in Graves' hyperthyroidism and ophthalmopathy. As the second paper documents: Stable Graves' hyperthyroidism was defined as no progression to ophthalmopathy during 18 months of follow-up. Hyperthyroidism patients were aged 18 to 65 years and newly diagnosed, with disease duration of less than 2 months. Any patient with an uncontrolled infection, another autoimmune disease, pregnancy or lactation was excluded. Diagnoses were based on clinical symptoms, serum thyroxine and TRAb, thyroid ultrasound and orbital computed tomography. For the first round of RT-PCR on the TCR CDR3, the HTBI primer set was used together with the Qiagen OneStep RT-PCR kit. Most expanded thyroid clonotypes (frequency above 0.001) were also found in blood, which suggests that blood repertoires may mirror thyroid immune responses. Ophthalmopathy was separated from stable hyperthyroidism by a 13 V-J signature model, with approximately 90% sensitivity and about 81% specificity obtained in cross-validation and 80%/75% obtained in testing. In validation, progression to ophthalmopathy was predicted by the model with nearly 71% sensitivity and 72.22% specificity, a median of about 6 months before onset. A discovery cohort of roughly 100 patients, 43 with Graves' ophthalmopathy and about 58 with stable Graves' hyperthyroidism, was used to find distinguishing TCR V-J signatures. Whether ophthalmopathy could be predicted prospectively was tested in an independent validation cohort made up of approximately 19 hyperthyroidism patients plus 17 patients who later progressed to ophthalmopathy. The 75 to 100 discovery patients were divided at random into training and test sets in a 7:3 ratio. The study also compared thyroid tissue and blood T-cell repertoires from a handful of Graves' hyperthyroidism patients. After blood sampling, hyperthyroidism patients were treated with methimazole at a starting dose of 30 mg daily, and ophthalmopathy patients were treated with high-dose intravenous methylprednisolone. Libraries were constructed in a second round of multiplex PCR, after which size selection and purification were performed. Libraries were sequenced paired-end with 100 bp reads on an Illumina HiSeq2000. SOAPnuke was used to process the raw data, with reads discarded if the reads contained adapters or uncalled bases, had a mean Phred below 15, or lacked an exact constant-primer or identifier match. COPE v1.2.5 was used to merge high-quality paired reads, and clonotypes were defined as unique nucleotide sequences. MiTCR v1.1 was used to align the clonotypes against IMGT TRBV, TRBD and TRBJ reference segments. The analysis was restricted to V-J combinations with a frequency above 0.0001, which together covered 99.2% of the repertoires. A TCS score was defined as the ratio of F50 (clonal expansion) to E x V (chaos), with BLOSUM62-based TCRdist applied between CDR3 peptides within each V-J. Welch's t-statistics and random forest reduced fewer than 600 V-J features to about 13, which were used in a naive Bayes classifier (R e1071). Sample size was not statistically predetermined, and investigators were not blinded to group allocation. The paper describes TCR Vbeta CDR3 sequencing of roughly 130 peripheral blood samples, made up of some 42 ophthalmopathy patients, more than 70 hyperthyroidism patients and 17 progressor patients.

The receptor's source is a young man with Graves disease. Donor details come from another sample of the same person, matched by shared clones. The rearrangement combines TRBV20-1 with TRBJ1-5; the D gene is unclear. This sample comprised peripheral blood mononuclear cells (PBMCs), obtained at new diagnosis, from a patient treated with antithyroid drugs. The nucleotide sequence is given as TGCAGTGCTAGGAGTGGGTTTAAGCCCCAGCATTTT. It codes for CSARSGFKPQHF.